One sample yielded the 21 T cell receptor beta chains listed below, sequenced in a study of cytomegalovirus exposure and HLA in healthy donors. The repertoire was sequenced with immunoSEQ multiplex PCR; TCRdb's copy has only in-frame clones and lacks some. The table records around 220,000 clones, approximately 80% of them present only once. The sample taken for sequencing was PBMCs. The receptors come from a woman in her thirties in good health and CMV-seropositive.

V is TRBV5-1 and J is TRBJ1-1; TRBD1 is a possible D gene (5 bases). CDR3 length: 13 residues. Per the germline V gene, CDR1 is SGHRS and CDR2 is YFSETQ. Trimming took off 4 bases at V and 8 bases at J, with 15 bases between the two ends. CDR3 amino acids: CASSVVQEGEAFF. CDR3 nucleotide sequence: TGCGCCAGCAGCGTTGTTCAGGAGGGGGAAGCTTTCTTT.

The chain couples TRBV19 to TRBJ2-1; TRBD2 matches 11 bases. The V segment lost 7 bases and the J segment 8 bases; nucleotides outside the gene matches: 10. CDR3 size: 15 residues. CDR1 LNHDA and CDR2 SQIVND come from the germline V gene (reference sequence). CDR3 region: CASTLTPGLADEQFF. The CDR3 coding sequence is TGTGCCAGTACTCTTACCCCGGGACTAGCGGATGAGCAGTTCTTC.

As DNA, the CDR3 is TGTGCCAGCAGCCTCGGGCCCTCTGGAAACACCATATATTTT. This gives the protein CASSLGPSGNTIYF. This rearrangement joins TRBV9 to TRBJ1-3, with D hard to call. The CDR3 is 14 amino acids. Trimming took off 4 bases at V and 0 bases at J, with 8 bases between the two ends. Germline V gene lookup returns CDR1 SGDLS and CDR2 YYNGEE.

A few counts support this clone. The J gene is TRBJ2-2, the V gene TRBV4-1; D is undetermined. CDR1 is MGHRA and CDR2 is YSYEKL in the germline V gene. The CDR3 spans 13 residues. The ends were cut back, 4 bases at V and 5 bases at J, with 8 bases in the middle. The CDR3, as DNA: TGCGCCAGCAGCCCCTTTGGGACCGGGGAGCTGTTTTTT. This codes for CASSPFGTGELFF.

The CDR3 region is CAISIRGLDGYTF. The DNA for the CDR3 is TGTGCCATCTCCATTAGGGGTTTGGATGGCTACACCTTC. This chain uses TRBV10-3 with TRBJ1-2, with a weak D call TRBD1 (5 bases). This CDR3 has 13 residues. V shed 8 bases and J shed 6 bases, with 16 bases lying between them. Germline V CDR1 and CDR2: ENHRY, SYGVKD.

In its sample, this clone was seen a few times. The genes are TRBV18 and TRBJ1-1; 7 bases are shared with TRBD1. This CDR3 comprises 15 residues. Germline CDR1 reads KGHSH; CDR2 reads LQKENI. V was pared by 4 bases and J by 3 bases, with 8 bases of the junction left unmatched. CDR3 sequence (DNA): TGTGCCAGCTCACTCACAGGGGATAAGTACACTGAAGCTTTCTTT. This sequence encodes CASSLTGDKYTEAFF.

This rearrangement joins TRBV25-1 to TRBJ2-1; a weak D match, TRBD2 (5 bases). The CDR3 covers 13 residues. V lost 6 bases, J lost 4 bases, and 10 bases lay in between. Germline CDR1 MGHDK, CDR2 SYGVNS. Here the CDR3 reads CASSWTGYNEQFF. The CDR3 DNA reads as TGTGCCAGCAGCTGGACGGGGTACAATGAGCAGTTCTTC.

J is TRBJ2-7 and V is TRBV10-3; 10 nucleotides align to TRBD1. The CDR3 runs to 16 residues. V trimming: 0 bases; J trimming: 2 bases; junction bases outside the gene matches: 4. The germline CDR1 and CDR2 sequences are ENHRY and SYGVKD. CDR3 DNA: TGTGCCATCAGTGAGTCGGGGACAGGGGCCACCTACGAGCAGTACTTC. Protein: CAISESGTGATYEQYF.

CDR3 sequence reads: CSVVLTAKNTEAFF. CDR3 DNA: TGCAGCGTTGTCTTGACAGCTAAGAACACTGAAGCTTTCTTT. This chain connects TRBV29-1 to TRBJ1-1, with D maybe TRBD1 (5 bases). The CDR3 is 14 amino acids. V was trimmed by 4 bases and J by 1 base, leaving 13 bases between them. Germline CDR1 SQVTM, CDR2 ANQGSEA.

This clone appeared once. The genes are TRBV27 and TRBJ1-5, with D possibly TRBD1 on 6 matching bases. This CDR3 contains 16 residues. The germline V and J ends were trimmed by 6 bases and 0 bases, with 15 bases remaining between them. Germline CDR1 is MNHEY and CDR2 is SMNVEV (reference sequence). The CDR3 loop reads CASRALGGPSNQPQHF. Written as DNA, the CDR3 is TGTGCCAGCAGAGCTTTAGGGGGTCCTAGCAATCAGCCCCAGCATTTT.

The rearrangement links TRBV7-8 to TRBJ1-5, with TRBD1 identical over 7 bases. Germline values: CDR1 SGHVS, CDR2 FQNEAQ. The trim removed 11 bases at V and 7 bases at J, leaving 14 bases unmatched. The CDR3 consists of 14 residues. Here the CDR3 reads CAVGKGAMNQPQHF. The CDR3 nucleotides are TGTGCCGTAGGAAAGGGGGCAATGAACCAGCCCCAGCATTTT.

This chain links TRBV9 with TRBJ1-1; possibly TRBD1 for D (6 bases). The CDR3 is 13 amino acids. CDR1 is SGDLS and CDR2 is YYNGEE in the germline V gene. Trimming took off 3 bases at V and 8 bases at J, with 14 bases between the two ends. Written as DNA, the CDR3 is TGTGCCAGCAGCGCGGGACAAGGAGGGGAAGCTTTCTTT. This gives the protein CASSAGQGGEAFF.

The J gene is TRBJ1-3, the V gene TRBV5-1; unclear D gene. Trimming removed 2 bases from V and 1 base from J, with 7 bases in between. Germline CDR1 and CDR2: SGHRS and YFSETQ. The length of the CDR3 is 14 residues. CDR3 DNA: TGCGCCAGCAGCTTTGTGTCATCTGGAAACACCATATATTTT. Protein sequence: CASSFVSSGNTIYF.

This rearrangement joins TRBV19 to TRBJ1-5, with TRBD1 as a possible D gene (5 bases). The V end lost 5 bases, the J end lost 0 bases, and 26 bases lay between the germline ends. The V gene's germline CDR1 is LNHDA and CDR2 SQIVND (reference sequence). The CDR3 runs 20 residues. As DNA, the CDR3 is TGTGCCAGTAGTCTCATACCCAGTCGGACGGGGGTTGATAGCAATCAGCCCCAGCATTTT. This codes for CASSLIPSRTGVDSNQPQHF.

The genes are TRBV19 and TRBJ2-5, with D hard to call. Germline lookup yields CDR1 LNHDA and CDR2 SQIVND (reference sequence). The ends were cut back, 6 bases at V and 5 bases at J, with 16 bases in the middle. The CDR3 extends over 14 amino acids. The CDR3 loop is CASSNGRRWETQYF. DNA for the CDR3: TGTGCCAGTAGCAACGGACGGCGTTGGGAGACCCAGTACTTC.

The chain is built from TRBV11-2 and TRBJ2-7; the D is unclear. Germline-derived CDR1 and CDR2 are SGHAT and FQNNGV. V lost 3 bases to trimming and J lost 6 bases, with 9 bases between them. This CDR3 contains 12 residues. The CDR3 nucleotides are TGTGCCAGCAGCTTTAGTTGGGGCGAGCAGTACTTC. This translates into CASSFSWGEQYF.

The chain uses TRBV6-5 and TRBJ2-3; D call uncertain. This CDR3 comprises 13 residues. Germline assignment: CDR1 MNHEY and CDR2 SVGAGI. V lost 4 bases to trimming and J lost 6 bases, with 11 bases between them. CDR3 DNA: TGTGCCAGCAGTTCAGGTTCGATGGATACGCAGTATTTT. This sequence encodes CASSSGSMDTQYF.

This clone was detected ten times or more. The chain recombines TRBV6-5 with TRBJ2-3; D gene uncertain. The CDR3 extends over 12 amino acids. Trimming took 6 bases from V and 2 from J, leaving 6 bases between them. Looked up from germline, CDR1 is MNHEY and CDR2 is SVGAGI. The CDR3: CASRENTDTQYF. DNA of the CDR3: TGTGCCAGCAGAGAGAACACAGATACGCAGTATTTT.

V gene TRBV7-3 combines with J gene TRBJ2-5; TRBD1 might be the D (5 bases). The CDR3 has 15 residues. CDR1 SGHTA and CDR2 FQGTGA come from the germline V gene. Between the trimmed V and J ends, which lost 0 bases and 2 bases, there was a span of 10 bases. The CDR3 protein is CASSLTAGYQETQYF. CDR3 in DNA: TGTGCCAGCAGCTTAACAGCAGGGTATCAAGAGACCCAGTACTTC.

V gene TRBV7-2 combines with J gene TRBJ2-1; possible D gene TRBD2, 5 bases. Trimming left V 5 bases short and J 5 bases short, with 22 bases between. Looked up from germline, CDR1 is SGHTA and CDR2 is FQGNSA. This CDR3 has 17 residues. The CDR3 loop is CASSPRRLGSIDNEQFF. CDR3 sequence (DNA): TGTGCCAGCAGCCCCCGCCGATTAGGGAGCATCGACAATGAGCAGTTCTTC.

V gene TRBV2 combines with J gene TRBJ2-3, with a tentative D call TRBD2 (6 bases). Germline-derived CDR1 and CDR2 are SNHLY and FYNNEI. CDR3 length equals 17 residues. Trimming removed 1 base from V and 3 bases from J, with 17 bases in between. The CDR3 loop reads CASSEDGTYFSTDTQYF. Here the CDR3 DNA reads TGTGCCAGCAGTGAAGATGGGACTTATTTTAGTACAGATACGCAGTATTTT. The variable domain in full, completed from reference TRBV2 and TRBJ2-3, reads EPEVTQTPSHQVTQMGQEVILRCVPISNHLYFYWYRQILGQKVEFLVSFYNNEISEKSEIFDDQFSVERPDGSNFTLKIRSTKLEDSAMYFCASSEDGTYFSTDTQYFGPGTRLTVL.